This T cell receptor beta chain was documented in a study of blood T cell repertoires in COVID-19. Study-wide context: PBMCs, B-cell-depleted T cells, or T cells were the source of the cDNA or gDNA that made up the material.

CDR3 length: 15 amino acids. Germline V gives CDR1 LGHNA, CDR2 YSLEER. The V gene lost 0 bases and the J gene lost 0 bases, with 6 bases spanning the gap. Sequencing was performed with immunoSEQ multiplex PCR; in TCRdb, only in-frame clones are kept and a portion is missing. The sample includes about 190,000 clones, 78% of them seen just once. The sample consisted of peripheral blood. The TCR sequence derives from a woman at least 80 years old with active or convalescent COVID-19. The chain links TRBV4-3 to TRBJ1-3; D call uncertain. The CDR3 region has the DNA TGCGCCAGCAGCCAAGACAGAGGCTCTGGAAACACCATATATTTT. Encoded protein: CASSQDRGSGNTIYF.